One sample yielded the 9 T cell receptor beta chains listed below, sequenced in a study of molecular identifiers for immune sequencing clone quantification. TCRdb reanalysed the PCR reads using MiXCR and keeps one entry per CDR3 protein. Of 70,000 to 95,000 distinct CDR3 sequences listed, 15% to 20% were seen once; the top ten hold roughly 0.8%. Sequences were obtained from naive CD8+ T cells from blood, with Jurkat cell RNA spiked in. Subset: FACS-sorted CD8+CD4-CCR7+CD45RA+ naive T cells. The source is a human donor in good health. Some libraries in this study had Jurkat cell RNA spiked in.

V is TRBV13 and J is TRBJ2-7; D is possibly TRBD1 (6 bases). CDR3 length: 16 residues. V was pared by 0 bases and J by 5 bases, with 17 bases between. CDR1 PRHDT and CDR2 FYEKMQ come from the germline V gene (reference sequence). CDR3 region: CASSLGMAGVFHEQYF. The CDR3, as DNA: TGTGCCAGCAGCTTAGGCATGGCAGGGGTGTTCCACGAGCAGTACTTC.

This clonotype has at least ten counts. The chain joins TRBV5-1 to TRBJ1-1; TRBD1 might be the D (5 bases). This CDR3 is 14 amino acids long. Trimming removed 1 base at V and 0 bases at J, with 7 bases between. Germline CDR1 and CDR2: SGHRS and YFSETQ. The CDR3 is CASSLQGVNTEAFF. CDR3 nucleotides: TGCGCCAGCAGCTTGCAGGGAGTGAACACTGAAGCTTTCTTT.

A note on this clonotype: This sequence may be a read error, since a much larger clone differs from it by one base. Here the CDR3 DNA reads TGTGCCAGCGGCGCCCCCGGACAGGGGTCAGATACGCAGTATTTT. Its translation: CASGAPGQGSDTQYF. V gene TRBV7-9 combines with J gene TRBJ2-3, with 9 bases identical to TRBD1. The CDR3 is made up of 15 amino acids. Losses at the gene ends were 8 bases for V and 4 bases for J; bases not matched to a gene: 10. Germline V lookup: CDR1 SEHNR, CDR2 FQNEAQ (reference sequence).

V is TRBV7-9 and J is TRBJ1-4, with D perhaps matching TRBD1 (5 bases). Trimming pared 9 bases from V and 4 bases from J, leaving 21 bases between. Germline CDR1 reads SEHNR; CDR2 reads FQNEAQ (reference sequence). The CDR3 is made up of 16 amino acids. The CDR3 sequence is CASSLTAGRINEKLFF. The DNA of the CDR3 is TGTGCCAGTAGCCTAACGGCGGGACGGATTAATGAAAAACTGTTTTTT.

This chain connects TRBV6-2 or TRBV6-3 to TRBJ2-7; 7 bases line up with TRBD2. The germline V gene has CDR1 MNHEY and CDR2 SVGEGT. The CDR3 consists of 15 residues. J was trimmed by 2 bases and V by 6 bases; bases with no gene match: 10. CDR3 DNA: TGTGCCAGCAGCCGTCTAGCGGTACCCCCCTACGAGCAGTACTTC. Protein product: CASSRLAVPPYEQYF.

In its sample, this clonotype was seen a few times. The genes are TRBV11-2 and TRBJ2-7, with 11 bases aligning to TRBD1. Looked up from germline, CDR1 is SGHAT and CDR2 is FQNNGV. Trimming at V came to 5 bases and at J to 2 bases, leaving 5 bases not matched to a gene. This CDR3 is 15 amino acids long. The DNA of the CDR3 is TGTGCCAGCAGCGAGGAGGGACAGGGGGCCTACGAGCAGTACTTC. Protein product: CASSEEGQGAYEQYF.

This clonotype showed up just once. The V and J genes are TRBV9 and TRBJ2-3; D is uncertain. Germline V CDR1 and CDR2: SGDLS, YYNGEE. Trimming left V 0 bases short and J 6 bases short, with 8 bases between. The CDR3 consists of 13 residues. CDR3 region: CASSVAWPDTQYF. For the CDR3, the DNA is TGTGCCAGCAGCGTAGCTTGGCCTGATACGCAGTATTTT.

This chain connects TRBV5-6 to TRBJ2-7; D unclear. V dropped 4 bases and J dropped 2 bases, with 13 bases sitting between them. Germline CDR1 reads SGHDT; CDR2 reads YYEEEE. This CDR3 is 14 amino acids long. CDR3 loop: CASSPGGQTYEQYF. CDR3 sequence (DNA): TGTGCCAGCAGCCCAGGTGGGCAGACCTACGAGCAGTACTTC.

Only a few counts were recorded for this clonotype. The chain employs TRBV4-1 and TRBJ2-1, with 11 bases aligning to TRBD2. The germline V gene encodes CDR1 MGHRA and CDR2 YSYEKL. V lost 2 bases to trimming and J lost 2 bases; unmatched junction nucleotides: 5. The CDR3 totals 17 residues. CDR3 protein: CASSQTSGGAPYNEQFF. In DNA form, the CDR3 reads TGCGCCAGCAGCCAAACTAGCGGGGGCGCCCCCTACAATGAGCAGTTCTTC.